This TCR beta chain was documented in a study of blood T cell repertoires in COVID-19. CDR3 size: 17 residues. The J segment lost 3 bases and the V segment lost 3 bases, leaving 4 bases of the junction unmatched. Germline values: CDR1 WNHNN, CDR2 SYGVQD (reference sequence). Clones were sequenced by immunoSEQ multiplex PCR, and TCRdb holds only the in-frame ones, with some missing. The table includes some 170,000 clones, over 80% detected once. This chain connects TRBV10-1 to TRBJ2-2; 13 bases align to TRBD2. The receptor's source is a woman between 40 and 50 years old with COVID-19, enrolled during active disease. Sequenced: peripheral blood. Here the CDR3 reads CASSDLGLAGDTGELFF. CDR3 bases: TGCGCCAGCAGTGATCTCGGACTAGCGGGAGACACCGGGGAGCTGTTTTTT.